This T cell receptor (beta chain) was retrieved from a study of cytomegalovirus exposure and HLA in healthy donors. The donors gave bone marrow, and they were healthy. Findings and limits, study-wide: A later examination showed that TCR association rates differed by HLA locus, with DRB1 most and HLA-C fewest.

Points on this clone: The antigen is unknown.

13 Jbeta primers and 60 Vbeta primers were used for the PCR. Libraries were prepared by immunoSEQ multiplex PCR; TCRdb keeps only in-frame clonotypes and omits some of them. This table has more than 95,000 clones, over 60% appearing once. Sequenced input: PBMCs. The TCR originated in a man aged 35-49 years in good health and CMV-seropositive.

CDR3 protein: CASSFGDLSEETQYF. CDR3 nucleotides: TGTGCCAGCAGCTTCGGGGATTTGTCTGAAGAGACCCAGTACTTC. V is TRBV5-6 and J is TRBJ2-5; weak D call: TRBD2 (5 bases). The germline gives CDR1 SGHDT, CDR2 YYEEEE. The CDR3 totals 15 residues. The ends were cut back, 2 bases at V and 3 bases at J, with 14 bases in the middle.